These 16 T cell receptor beta chains were all obtained from the same sample, sequenced in a study of cytomegalovirus exposure and HLA in healthy donors. Amplification used 60 Vbeta primers and 13 Jbeta primers. Sequencing used immunoSEQ multiplex PCR; TCRdb keeps in-frame clones, though not all of them. Its clone listing holds around 75,000 clones. Material for sequencing was PBMCs. Receptor source: a man in his forties or fifties in good health and CMV-seronegative.

The J gene is TRBJ2-3, the V gene TRBV27; 7 nucleotides line up with TRBD1. The germline CDR1 and CDR2 sequences are MNHEY and SMNVEV (reference sequence). This CDR3 spans 16 amino acids. Trimming cost V 6 bases and J 1 base; bases outside gene matches: 10. CDR3 nucleotides: TGTGCCAGCAGAGACTCTCGGGACAGACGCACAGATACGCAGTATTTT. This sequence encodes CASRDSRDRRTDTQYF.

The chain recombines TRBV6-1 with TRBJ1-1; 8 positions agree with TRBD1. Germline V CDR1 and CDR2: MNHNS, SASEGT. With V trimmed by 2 bases and J by 1 base, 3 bases remained unmatched. CDR3 length equals 15 residues. DNA for the CDR3: TGTGCCAGCAGTGAACGGACAGGGAAGAACACTGAAGCTTTCTTT. It translates to CASSERTGKNTEAFF.

The chain recombines TRBV28 with TRBJ2-7; 8 nucleotides agree with TRBD1. Germline V gene sequence: CDR1 MDHEN, CDR2 SYDVKM. The CDR3 has 14 amino acids. With V trimmed by 9 bases and J by 3 bases, 10 bases remained unmatched. This CDR3 is CASLYTGGSYEQYF. The CDR3, as DNA: TGTGCCAGTCTCTATACAGGGGGTAGCTACGAGCAGTACTTC.

In nucleotides, the CDR3 is TGTGCCAGCAGTCTCCAACAGGGCTATGGCTACACCTTC. This encodes CASSLQQGYGYTF. V and J are TRBV5-5 and TRBJ1-2, with a tentative D call TRBD1 (6 bases). V lost 5 bases and J lost 4, with 12 bases in between. Germline V gene data show CDR1 as SGHKS and CDR2 as YYEKEE (reference sequence). This CDR3 spans 13 amino acids. Supplemented by reference TRBV5-5 and TRBJ1-2, the full variable domain reads DAGVTQSPTHLIKTRGQQVTLRCSPISGHKSVSWYQQVLGQGPQFIFQYYEKEERGRGNFPDRFSARQFPNYSSELNVNALLLGDSALYLCASSLQQGYGYTFGSGTRLTVV.

The chain is built from TRBV5-1 and TRBJ2-1; TRBD2 aligns across 11 bases. Germline CDR1 is SGHRS and CDR2 is YFSETQ. Trimming took 0 bases from V and 7 from J; bases not matched to a gene: 3. There are 15 residues in the CDR3. The CDR3 sequence: CASSLVAGGYNEQFF. Here the CDR3 DNA reads TGCGCCAGCAGCTTGGTAGCGGGGGGGTATAATGAGCAGTTCTTC.

The gene calls are TRBV5-1 and TRBJ2-7; 7 bases line up with TRBD1. Per the germline V gene, CDR1 is SGHRS and CDR2 is YFSETQ. With 4 bases clipped from V and 0 bases from J, the junction kept 4 bases outside the gene matches. The CDR3 extends over 14 amino acids. In DNA form, the CDR3 reads TGCGCCAGCAGCCCCCGGACAGGCTCCTACGAGCAGTACTTC. It is translated as CASSPRTGSYEQYF.

V and J are TRBV19 and TRBJ1-2; 8 nucleotides match TRBD1. Trimming at V came to 5 bases and at J to 4 bases, leaving 15 bases not matched to a gene. The CDR3 consists of 17 residues. The germline V gene has CDR1 LNHDA and CDR2 SQIVND (reference sequence). In DNA, the CDR3 is TGTGCCAGTAGTCCTTTCCGGGACAGGTTCCCGATCTATGGCTACACCTTC. Translation: CASSPFRDRFPIYGYTF.

CDR3 nucleotides: TGCGCCAGCAGCTTACAGGGAAATGAGCAGTTCTTC. This codes for CASSLQGNEQFF. The chain carries TRBV5-1 and TRBJ2-1; D is possibly TRBD1 (6 bases). V was clipped by 2 bases and J by 7 bases, with 7 bases between them. The CDR3 consists of 12 residues. Germline lookup yields CDR1 SGHRS and CDR2 YFSETQ.

The rearrangement uses TRBV27 and TRBJ2-1; D is possibly TRBD2 (5 bases). The V gene's germline CDR1 is MNHEY and CDR2 SMNVEV (reference sequence). The V and J ends lost 6 bases and 6 bases respectively, with 15 bases between them. This CDR3 has 14 residues. The CDR3 here is CASRPPDGVNEQFF. CDR3 DNA: TGTGCCAGCAGGCCCCCGGACGGGGTCAATGAGCAGTTCTTC.

The genes are TRBV14 and TRBJ2-7; perhaps TRBD1 as D (5 bases). Germline V gene lookup returns CDR1 SGHDN and CDR2 FVKESK. With 4 bases removed from V and 2 bases from J, the gap between germline ends came to 9 bases. The CDR3 contains 13 residues. The CDR3 DNA sequence: TGTGCCAGCAGCCCTGACAGAGCCTACGAGCAGTACTTC. It translates to CASSPDRAYEQYF.

CDR3 nucleotides: TGTGCCAGCAGCTTAGGGCAGGGGATGGAAGCTTTCTTT. Its translation is CASSLGQGMEAFF. This chain uses TRBV7-9 with TRBJ1-1, with D perhaps TRBD1 (6 bases). The ends were cut back, 1 base at V and 8 bases at J, with 11 bases in the middle. CDR1 SEHNR and CDR2 FQNEAQ come from the germline V gene (reference sequence). The CDR3 is 13 amino acids. The variable domain in full, with the rest retrieved from reference TRBV7-9 and TRBJ1-1, is DTGVSQNPRHKITKRGQNVTFRCDPISEHNRLYWYRQTLGQGPEFLTYFQNEAQLEKSRLLSDRFSAERPKGSFSTLEIQRTEQGDSAMYLCASSLGQGMEAFFGQGTRLTVV.

Concerning this clone: Other DNA sequences from this sample encode an identical CDR3 as well. The CDR3 here is CASSSRTSGTDTQYF. The CDR3 DNA sequence: TGTGCCAGCAGCTCGAGGACTAGCGGCACAGATACGCAGTATTTT. The chain uses TRBV7-2 and TRBJ2-3, with 9 positions matching TRBD2. V gave up 4 bases and J gave up 1 base; unmatched junction bases: 3. The CDR3 length is 15 residues. The germline V gene has CDR1 SGHTA and CDR2 FQGNSA. Combining the CDR3 with reference TRBV7-2 and TRBJ2-3 gives the whole variable domain GAGVSQSPSNKVTEKGKDVELRCDPISGHTALYWYRQSLGQGLEFLIYFQGNSAPDKSGLPSDRFSAERTGGSVSTLTIQRTQQEDSAVYLCASSSRTSGTDTQYFGPGTRLTVL.

The chain is built from TRBV5-1 and TRBJ1-4, with 8 bases lining up with TRBD1. V shed 2 bases and J 7 bases; nucleotides not matched to a gene: 4. The V gene's germline CDR1 is SGHRS and CDR2 YFSETQ. CDR3 size: 14 residues. The CDR3 DNA is TGCGCCAGCAGCTTTACAGGGGGAAGTGAAAAACTGTTTTTT. Its translation: CASSFTGGSEKLFF.

V and J are TRBV10-3 and TRBJ2-3; tentatively, D is TRBD2 (6 bases). Germline V gives CDR1 ENHRY, CDR2 SYGVKD. The CDR3 is 13 residues long. V was cut by 3 bases and J by 4 bases, with 8 bases left in between. CDR3 sequence (DNA): TGTGCCATCAGTGAAGGGGAGGCAGATACGCAGTATTTT. Translating it yields CAISEGEADTQYF.

This chain uses TRBV7-8 with TRBJ1-2; 7 positions agree with TRBD1. V lost 3 bases to trimming and J lost 8 bases; unmatched junction nucleotides: 18. CDR1 and CDR2 (germline): SGHVS, FQNEAQ. The CDR3 has 17 amino acids. CDR3 protein: CASSLRDSATSIYGYTF. The CDR3 DNA reads TGTGCCAGCAGCTTGCGGGACAGCGCTACCTCTATTTACGGCTACACCTTC.

The chain has TRBV6-6 and TRBJ2-7, with 9 bases identical to TRBD2. V was clipped by 4 bases and J by 2 bases; unmatched bases: 3. Per germline, CDR1 MNHNY and CDR2 SVGAGI (reference sequence). The CDR3 covers 14 residues. The CDR3 DNA is TGTGCCAGCAGTTTTGGCGGGGGGGCCTACGAGCAGTACTTC. Amino acids: CASSFGGGAYEQYF.